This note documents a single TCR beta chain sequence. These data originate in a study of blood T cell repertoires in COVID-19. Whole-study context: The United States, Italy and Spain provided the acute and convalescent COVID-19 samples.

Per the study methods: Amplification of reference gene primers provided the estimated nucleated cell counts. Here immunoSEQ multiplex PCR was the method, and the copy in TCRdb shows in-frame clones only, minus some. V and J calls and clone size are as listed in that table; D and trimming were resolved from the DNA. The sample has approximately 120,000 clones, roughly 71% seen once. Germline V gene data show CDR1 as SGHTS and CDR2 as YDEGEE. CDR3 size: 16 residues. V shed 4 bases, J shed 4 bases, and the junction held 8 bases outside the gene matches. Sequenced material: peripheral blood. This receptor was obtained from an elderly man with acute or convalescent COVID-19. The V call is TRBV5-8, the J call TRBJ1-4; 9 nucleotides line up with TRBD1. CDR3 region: CASSVGTGTNNEKLFF. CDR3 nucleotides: TGTGCCAGCAGCGTAGGGACAGGGACGAATAATGAAAAACTGTTTTTT.